This T cell receptor (beta chain) was profiled in a study of shared clonotypes between healthy human individuals. The V gene's germline CDR1 is SQVTM and CDR2 ANQGSEA. The CDR3 is made up of 13 amino acids. Some clones are missing from TCRdb's copy, which holds only in-frame ones; the method was immunoSEQ multiplex PCR. The profile shows around 95,000 clones, roughly 50% of them singletons. Comments on this clone: A far larger clone is only one base removed, so a read error is likely.

The chain couples TRBV29-1 to TRBJ2-7; 10 positions match TRBD1. Sequencing was carried out using PBMCs. The sequence was collected from a woman between 40 and 55 years old in good health. Some clones in this sample may be carry-over from other donors' samples. In DNA, the CDR3 is TGCGGCGCCACGGGACAGGGGACTCACGAGCAGTACTTC. It encodes CGATGQGTHEQYF.